These 32 T cell receptor beta chains came from one sample sequenced in a study of CD8 T cells in ankylosing spondylitis. TCRdb redid the calling of the 5' RACE reads with MiXCR, one entry per CDR3 protein. The sample lists about 400,000 distinct CDR3 sequences; roughly 22% were seen once. Sequencing input: blood, either unsorted or a sorted T cell fraction (not recorded which). These receptors originate from a male donor with ankylosing spondylitis or in good health (not recorded which).

This clonotype has only a few counts. The chain has TRBV11-2 and TRBJ2-1, with TRBD2 identical over 7 bases. V shed 5 bases and J 6 bases; nucleotides not matched to a gene: 10. CDR3 length: 15 amino acids. Germline CDR1 reads SGHAT; CDR2 reads FQNNGV. CDR3 DNA: TGTGCCAGCAGCGCAGAAGCCGGGACTACCAATGAGCAGTTCTTC. It translates to CASSAEAGTTNEQFF.

The rearrangement links TRBV29-1 to TRBJ2-7; D is ambiguous. Germline CDR1 reads SQVTM; CDR2 reads ANQGSEA. CDR3 length equals 12 residues. V was pared by 8 bases and J by 2 bases, with 13 bases between. The DNA of the CDR3 is TGCAGCATTCTTCAGGTACCCTACGAGCAGTACTTC. Translating gives CSILQVPYEQYF.

This clonotype has just a few counts. The chain is built from TRBV11-2 and TRBJ2-2; TRBD1 matches 8 bases. The CDR3 spans 14 residues. V dropped 1 base and J dropped 6; count of bases not matched to a gene: 1. Germline V gives CDR1 SGHAT, CDR2 FQNNGV. CDR3 protein: CASSLVRGPGELFF. The DNA for the CDR3 is TGTGCCAGCAGCTTAGTCAGGGGGCCCGGGGAGCTGTTTTTT. The full variable domain, rest sourced from reference TRBV11-2 and TRBJ2-2, is EAGVAQSPRYKIIEKRQSVAFWCNPISGHATLYWYQQILGQGPKLLIQFQNNGVVDDSQLPKDRFSAERLKGVDSTLKIQPAKLEDSAVYLCASSLVRGPGELFFGEGSRLTVL.

The V and J genes are TRBV2 and TRBJ1-2; D unclear. The CDR3 runs 13 residues. Germline V gene data show CDR1 as SNHLY and CDR2 as FYNNEI. V shed 5 bases and J shed 2 bases, with 9 bases lying between them. CDR3 region: CASSLPGNYGYTF. In DNA form, the CDR3 reads TGTGCCAGCAGTCTGCCCGGCAACTATGGCTACACCTTC.

This sequence joins TRBV24-1 and TRBJ2-3; TRBD2 agrees at 7 bases. The CDR3 runs 17 residues. V shed 4 bases, J shed 2 bases, and the junction held 11 bases outside the gene matches. Germline CDR1 reads KGHDR; CDR2 reads SFDVKD. The DNA for the CDR3 is TGTGCCACCAGTGACTACAACGGACTAGTACCCACAGATACGCAGTATTTT. This codes for CATSDYNGLVPTDTQYF.

The chain recombines TRBV7-8 with TRBJ1-2; no firm D call. Germline-derived CDR1 and CDR2 are SGHVS and FQNEAQ. The CDR3 is made up of 14 amino acids. With 5 bases removed from V and 6 bases from J, the gap between germline ends came to 16 bases. CDR3 DNA: TGTGCCAGCAGCCCTCACCGGGAGGGCCATGGCTACACCTTC. Its translation is CASSPHREGHGYTF.

The CDR3: CASSYRGAGVPFF. The CDR3 coding sequence is TGTGCCAGCAGTTACCGGGGAGCAGGAGTCCCGTTCTTC. The J gene is TRBJ2-1, the V gene TRBV6-5; a possible D gene is TRBD2 (5 bases). Germline CDR1 MNHEY, CDR2 SVGAGI. The CDR3 runs to 13 residues. Trimming took off 2 bases at V and 15 bases at J, with 17 bases between the two ends.

The table lists this clonotype with a few counts. This rearrangement joins TRBV29-1 to TRBJ2-2; either TRBD1 or TRBD2 may supply D (6 bases each). The germline V gene encodes CDR1 SQVTM and CDR2 ANQGSEA. The CDR3 is made up of 14 amino acids. The V end was cut by 4 bases, the J end by 5 bases, with 14 bases between. Written as DNA, the CDR3 is TGCAGCGTTGTACCGGGGGCGGAGACCGGGGAGCTGTTTTTT. This codes for CSVVPGAETGELFF.

This sequence joins TRBV10-3 and TRBJ2-2; a possible D gene is TRBD1 (6 bases). The germline gives CDR1 ENHRY, CDR2 SYGVKD. The V and J ends lost 11 bases and 5 bases respectively, with 12 bases between them. The CDR3 is 12 residues long. The CDR3 DNA is TGTGCCTCCCTAGGACAGACCGGGGAGCTGTTTTTT. Its protein product is CASLGQTGELFF.

This clonotype was recorded a few times. V gene TRBV10-3 combines with J gene TRBJ2-3; TRBD2 matches 8 bases. The CDR3 loop spans 15 amino acids. With 4 bases clipped from V and 3 bases from J, the junction kept 6 bases outside the gene matches. CDR1 is ENHRY, CDR2 SYGVKD, per germline. The CDR3 DNA reads as TGTGCCATCAGTGCTAGGACTAGCTTGACAGATACGCAGTATTTT. Its protein product is CAISARTSLTDTQYF.

The CDR3 protein is CSAPRNEQFF. As DNA, the CDR3 is TGCAGTGCCCCGAGAAATGAGCAGTTCTTC. The genes are TRBV20-1 and TRBJ2-1; D is undetermined. Germline V gives CDR1 DFQATT, CDR2 SNEGSKA (reference sequence). The CDR3 is 10 residues long. V was shortened by 6 bases and J by 7 bases, with 7 bases between the two germline ends.

The CDR3 loop reads CASSSATEETQYF. DNA of the CDR3: TGTGCCAGCAGCTCCGCGACGGAGGAGACCCAGTACTTC. This chain links TRBV9 with TRBJ2-5; no definite D call. The CDR3 is 13 residues long. Trimming shortened V by 4 bases and J by 5 bases, and 12 bases separated the two germline ends. From germline, CDR1 is SGDLS and CDR2 YYNGEE.

The V and J genes are TRBV12-3 or TRBV12-4 and TRBJ1-2, with no clear D. The CDR3 sequence is 15 residues long. Trimming removed 5 bases from V and 1 base from J, with 14 bases in between. The CDR3 loop is CASSPTGPLNYGYTF. Written as DNA, the CDR3 is TGTGCCAGCAGTCCAACCGGGCCTCTTAACTATGGCTACACCTTC.

This clonotype was detected only a few times. The gene calls are TRBV4-2 and TRBJ2-6; 8 positions agree with TRBD2. J lost 4 bases, V lost 4 bases, and 9 bases had no gene match. Germline V gene data show CDR1 as LGHNA and CDR2 as YNFKEQ. The CDR3 consists of 17 residues. CDR3 sequence reads: CASSPRGGEGGANVLTF. Written as DNA, the CDR3 is TGTGCCAGCAGCCCCCGGGGGGGGGAAGGAGGGGCCAACGTCCTGACTTTC.

This clonotype occurred a few times. V gene TRBV2 combines with J gene TRBJ2-7; D unclear. V was trimmed by 0 bases and J by 4 bases, leaving 13 bases between them. CDR3 size: 15 residues. CDR1 is SNHLY and CDR2 is FYNNEI in the germline V gene. The CDR3 sequence: CASSEAGMGLYEQYF. CDR3 coding DNA: TGTGCCAGCAGTGAAGCAGGGATGGGGTTATACGAGCAGTACTTC.

This clonotype was seen only a few times. The V and J genes are TRBV27 and TRBJ1-2, with 10 nucleotides matching TRBD1. The CDR3 loop spans 16 amino acids. CDR1 and CDR2 (germline): MNHEY, SMNVEV (reference sequence). Trimming cost V 3 bases and J 4 bases; bases outside gene matches: 8. For the CDR3, the DNA is TGTGCCAGCAGTTTCCTAGACAGGGGGCGCCCCTATGGCTACACCTTC. It codes for CASSFLDRGRPYGYTF.

The V and J genes are TRBV2 and TRBJ2-7; the match to TRBD2 covers 7 bases. Unmatched junction bases numbered 6, after V lost 8 bases and J lost 2 bases. Looked up from germline, CDR1 is SNHLY and CDR2 is FYNNEI. There are 13 residues in the CDR3. The CDR3 bases are TGTGCCAGCTTTTTCGGGACTACCTACGAGCAGTACTTC. This sequence encodes CASFFGTTYEQYF.

The rearrangement joins TRBV28 to TRBJ2-1, with D unclear. Germline V gene sequence: CDR1 MDHEN, CDR2 SYDVKM. The CDR3 extends over 12 amino acids. The ends were cut back, 5 bases at V and 4 bases at J, with 6 bases in the middle. The CDR3 is CASSQKYNEQFF. CDR3 DNA sequence: TGTGCCAGCAGTCAGAAATACAATGAGCAGTTCTTC.

This chain uses TRBV7-9 with TRBJ1-2; D is undetermined. The CDR3 extends over 14 amino acids. Germline V CDR1 and CDR2: SEHNR, FQNEAQ (reference sequence). Deletions cut 4 bases from V and 4 bases from J, with 13 bases between. In nucleotides, the CDR3 is TGTGCCAGCAGCTGGGCAGGCGCGGGCTATGGCTACACCTTC. Amino acid sequence: CASSWAGAGYGYTF.

This clonotype was observed a few times. This chain joins TRBV6-1 and TRBJ2-3; D unresolved. Germline CDR1 is MNHNS and CDR2 is SASEGT. CDR3 length equals 14 residues. V was clipped by 4 bases and J by 2 bases, with 10 bases between them. In DNA form, the CDR3 reads TGTGCCAGCAGTGTGGGTGGCTTCACAGATACGCAGTATTTT. This translates into CASSVGGFTDTQYF.

This chain connects TRBV27 to TRBJ1-1; no clear D. The V gene's germline CDR1 is MNHEY and CDR2 SMNVEV (reference sequence). V lost 1 base and J 1 base, leaving 7 bases between the germline ends. The CDR3 runs to 14 residues. The CDR3 sequence is CASSLLVSNTEAFF. CDR3 DNA sequence: TGTGCCAGCAGTTTATTGGTCTCGAACACTGAAGCTTTCTTT.

The rearrangement uses TRBV10-3 and TRBJ2-2; 11 bases align to TRBD2. The trim removed 10 bases at V and 5 bases at J, leaving 9 bases unmatched. The CDR3 spans 15 residues. CDR1 ENHRY and CDR2 SYGVKD come from the germline V gene. CDR3 residues: CATQLAGDPTGELFF. For the CDR3, the DNA is TGTGCCACTCAACTAGCGGGGGACCCTACCGGGGAGCTGTTTTTT.

This clonotype has more than one count but fewer than ten. The chain employs TRBV6-1 and TRBJ2-7, with D tentatively TRBD1 (5 bases). Germline assignment: CDR1 MNHNS and CDR2 SASEGT. This CDR3 region has 11 residues. Trimming pared 6 bases from V and 6 bases from J, leaving 9 bases between. In DNA form, the CDR3 reads TGTGCCAGCAGGGACAACCGCGAGCAGTACTTC. Residues: CASRDNREQYF.

This clonotype was picked up a small number of times. The chain employs TRBV20-1 and TRBJ2-7, with D perhaps assigned TRBD1 or TRBD2 (7 bases each). There are 13 residues in the CDR3. Germline assignment: CDR1 DFQATT and CDR2 SNEGSKA (reference sequence). The ends were cut back, 6 bases at V and 4 bases at J, with 16 bases in the middle. The CDR3 coding sequence is TGCAGTGCCAGGGGGGAGGGGTCGTACGAGCAGTACTTC. Its protein is CSARGEGSYEQYF.

J is TRBJ2-1 and V is TRBV29-1; the D is unclear. V gave up 4 bases and J gave up 3 bases, with 10 bases separating them. The germline V gene has CDR1 SQVTM and CDR2 ANQGSEA. The CDR3 sequence is 13 residues long. As DNA, the CDR3 is TGCAGCGTTGTCTACTGGGACTACAATGAGCAGTTCTTC. Translated: CSVVYWDYNEQFF.

This clonotype has only a few counts. The chain joins TRBV12-3 or TRBV12-4 to TRBJ2-3; D is perhaps TRBD2 (6 bases). V was pared by 2 bases and J by 2 bases, with 11 bases between. This CDR3 comprises 15 residues. The CDR3 region has the DNA TGTGCCAGCAGTTTATTGCGGGGCGTCACAGATACGCAGTATTTT. This sequence encodes CASSLLRGVTDTQYF.

This clonotype appeared a single time. CDR3 loop: CASSVEAQRDEQYF. Here the CDR3 DNA reads TGTGCCAGCAGCGTAGAGGCCCAAAGGGACGAGCAGTACTTC. This chain connects TRBV9 to TRBJ2-7, with unresolved D. In germline, CDR1 is SGDLS, CDR2 YYNGEE. The CDR3 runs to 14 residues. The ends were cut back, 0 bases at V and 5 bases at J, with 12 bases in the middle. Together with reference TRBV9 and TRBJ2-7, the CDR3 gives the full variable domain: DSGVTQTPKHLITATGQRVTLRCSPRSGDLSVYWYQQSLDQGLQFLIQYYNGEERAKGNILERFSAQQFPDLHSELNLSSLELGDSALYFCASSVEAQRDEQYFGPGTRLTVT.

This clonotype was found a few times. The chain has TRBV5-6 and TRBJ2-1; the match to TRBD1 covers 7 bases. Germline V lookup: CDR1 SGHDT, CDR2 YYEEEE. The V gene end was trimmed by 1 base and the J gene end by 8 bases; junction bases not matched to a gene: 9. CDR3 length: 15 amino acids. CDR3: CASSLMAGGIYEQFF. CDR3 bases: TGTGCCAGCAGCTTGATGGCAGGGGGTATCTATGAGCAGTTCTTC.

In its sample, this clonotype was seen a few times. The gene calls are TRBV6-5 and TRBJ2-2; D uncertain. CDR1 is MNHEY, CDR2 SVGAGI, per germline. The V end was cut by 0 bases, the J end by 6 bases, with 8 bases between. CDR3 length: 14 residues. CDR3 residues: CASSYSRSAGELFF. CDR3 DNA: TGTGCCAGCAGTTACTCGAGGAGTGCCGGGGAGCTGTTTTTT.

This clonotype was counted a few times. Here the CDR3 DNA reads TGTGCCAGCAGCGCCATCGGACAGGGGGACACAGATACGCAGTATTTT. Its protein product is CASSAIGQGDTDTQYF. The chain combines TRBV12-3 or TRBV12-4 with TRBJ2-3, with 10 bases identical to TRBD1. CDR3 length: 16 amino acids. V was clipped by 6 bases and J by 2 bases; unmatched bases: 8.

The V gene is TRBV28, the J gene TRBJ2-5; 8 bases line up with TRBD1. CDR1 is MDHEN and CDR2 is SYDVKM in the germline V gene. There are 16 residues in the CDR3. Trimming removed 6 bases from V and 4 bases from J; junction bases left unmatched: 13. CDR3 in DNA: TGTGCCAGCAGCAACCCTCTCTCAGGGGGCCCAGAGACCCAGTACTTC. It codes for CASSNPLSGGPETQYF.

The chain has TRBV28 and TRBJ1-6; 9 bases are shared with TRBD1. The V gene's germline CDR1 is MDHEN and CDR2 SYDVKM. CDR3 length: 14 amino acids. The V gene end was trimmed by 7 bases and the J gene end by 9 bases; junction bases not matched to a gene: 7. The CDR3 nucleotides are TGTGCCAGCACGCTGACAGGGGGAAGTTCACCCCTCCACTTT. This translates into CASTLTGGSSPLHF.